Shown below are 18 T cell receptor beta chains from a single sample sequenced in a study of T cells in Graves' hyperthyroidism and ophthalmopathy. Regions amplified from RNA transcripts were the TCR beta CDR3 regions. HTBI primers were the set used in a first-round RT-PCR of the TCR CDR3. From the multiplex PCR reads, TCRdb called clonotypes with MiXCR, one entry per CDR3 protein. This table holds 130,000 to 150,000 distinct CDR3 sequences, approximately 24% found once. The sample was blood. The origin of the receptors is a woman aged 50 to 60 with Graves' hyperthyroidism that later progressed to Graves' ophthalmopathy.

This clonotype was observed many times. This chain joins TRBV11-3 and TRBJ2-2; D perhaps matches TRBD1 (5 bases). The ends were cut back, 4 bases at V and 5 bases at J, with 8 bases in the middle. The germline gives CDR1 SGHNT, CDR2 YENEEA. This CDR3 spans 13 amino acids. CDR3 bases: TGTGCCAGCAGCTCTCGACAGACCGGGGAGCTGTTTTTT. Translating it yields CASSSRQTGELFF. Combining the CDR3 with reference TRBV11-3 and TRBJ2-2 gives the whole variable domain EAGVVQSPRYKIIEKKQPVAFWCNPISGHNTLYWYLQNLGQGPELLIRYENEEAVDDSQLPKDRFSAERLKGVDSTLKIQPAELGDSAVYLCASSSRQTGELFFGEGSRLTVL.

The table lists this clonotype with many counts. The chain has TRBV6-5 and TRBJ1-2, with TRBD1 as a possible D gene (5 bases). The V gene's germline CDR1 is MNHEY and CDR2 SVGAGI. V gave up 2 bases and J gave up 2 bases, with 9 bases separating them. The CDR3 has 14 amino acids. CDR3: CASSYRAGNYGYTF. The CDR3 DNA reads TGTGCCAGCAGTTACAGGGCAGGGAACTATGGCTACACCTTC.

This sequence joins TRBV19 and TRBJ1-1; the D gene is possibly TRBD1 (6 bases). The CDR3 length is 11 residues. V was pared by 5 bases and J by 10 bases, with 11 bases between. The germline V gene has CDR1 LNHDA and CDR2 SQIVND (reference sequence). Written as DNA, the CDR3 is TGTGCCAGTAGTGGGGGGGCTGGAGCTTTCTTT. It codes for CASSGGAGAFF.

In this sample, this clonotype turned up a few times. The chain joins TRBV7-3 to TRBJ2-2; 7 nucleotides agree with TRBD1. There are 16 residues in the CDR3. Germline V gene lookup returns CDR1 SGHTA and CDR2 FQGTGA. Germline trimming cut 0 bases from V and 4 bases from J; bases unmatched to any gene: 5. The CDR3 nucleotides are TGTGCCAGCAGCTTAACGAGGCAGGGGGTCACCGGGGAGCTGTTTTTT. Its protein is CASSLTRQGVTGELFF.

This rearrangement joins TRBV19 to TRBJ2-3; TRBD2 matches at 12 bases. Germline CDR1 LNHDA, CDR2 SQIVND (reference sequence). The CDR3 loop spans 20 amino acids. V was clipped by 0 bases and J by 2 bases; unmatched bases: 12. Written as DNA, the CDR3 is TGTGCCAGTAGTATAGAAGGAGGACTAGCGGGGAGACGATCCACAGATACGCAGTATTTT. Translated, it gives CASSIEGGLAGRRSTDTQYF.

The V gene is TRBV24-1, the J gene TRBJ2-7; no clear D. Germline V CDR1 and CDR2: KGHDR, SFDVKD. The CDR3 consists of 11 residues. V lost 5 bases and J lost 3, with 4 bases in between. CDR3 residues: CATSAGYEQYF. The CDR3 coding sequence is TGTGCCACCAGTGCCGGCTACGAGCAGTACTTC.

This clonotype was detected a few times. The chain joins TRBV5-1 to TRBJ2-7; 11 bases line up with TRBD1. Germline values: CDR1 SGHRS, CDR2 YFSETQ. This CDR3 comprises 15 residues. The V and J ends lost 0 bases and 6 bases, in that order; junction bases with no gene match: 5. CDR3 coding DNA: TGCGCCAGCAGCTTGGCCGTGGGACAGGGGGGCGAGCAGTACTTC. This codes for CASSLAVGQGGEQYF.

This clonotype was recorded at least ten times. The V call is TRBV2, the J call TRBJ2-1; TRBD1 aligns across 7 bases. This CDR3 contains 15 residues. Looked up from germline, CDR1 is SNHLY and CDR2 is FYNNEI. V lost 3 bases, J lost 4 bases, and 6 bases stayed unmatched. CDR3 loop: CASSERDRSYNEQFF. As DNA, the CDR3 is TGTGCCAGCAGTGAGAGGGACAGAAGTTACAATGAGCAGTTCTTC.

In its sample, this clonotype was seen a few times. The V call is TRBV20-1, the J call TRBJ2-1, with TRBD2 matching 8 bases. V shed 0 bases and J 0 bases; nucleotides not matched to a gene: 13. Germline-derived CDR1 and CDR2 are DFQATT and SNEGSKA (reference sequence). The CDR3 has 19 amino acids. Here the CDR3 reads CSARDLAGGSRVSYNEQFF. CDR3 bases: TGCAGTGCTAGAGATCTCGCGGGAGGCTCCCGGGTCTCCTACAATGAGCAGTTCTTC.

This clonotype was seen at least ten times. As DNA, the CDR3 is TGTGCCTGGGCGAGGGGAGACACCGGGGAGCTGTTTTTT. The encoded protein is CAWARGDTGELFF. This sequence joins TRBV30 and TRBJ2-2; D tentatively reads TRBD1 or TRBD2 (5 bases each). Germline V lookup: CDR1 GTSNPN, CDR2 SVGIG (reference sequence). Trimming took 5 bases from V and 3 from J, leaving 10 bases between them. The CDR3 covers 13 residues.

This clonotype has ten or more counts. This sequence joins TRBV12-3 or TRBV12-4 and TRBJ2-4; D is tentatively TRBD1 or TRBD2 (6 bases each). The CDR3 sequence is 15 residues long. Deletions cut 1 base from V and 0 bases from J, with 7 bases between. The CDR3 loop is CASSLEGGAKNIQYF. CDR3 DNA: TGTGCCAGCAGTTTAGAGGGGGGAGCCAAAAACATTCAGTACTTC.

The chain carries TRBV7-9 and TRBJ2-3; TRBD2 agrees at 14 bases. The CDR3 totals 14 residues. From germline, CDR1 is SEHNR and CDR2 FQNEAQ (reference sequence). Trimming removed 5 bases from V and 6 bases from J; junction bases left unmatched: 1. The CDR3 DNA reads as TGTGCCAGCAGCGGACTAGCGGGGGGCGATACGCAGTATTTT. Amino acids: CASSGLAGGDTQYF.

This clonotype was recorded many times. The V gene is TRBV5-6, the J gene TRBJ1-2, with D possibly being TRBD1 (5 bases). The CDR3 loop spans 15 amino acids. The V gene's germline CDR1 is SGHDT and CDR2 YYEEEE. Trimming removed 4 bases at V and 3 bases at J, with 16 bases between. This CDR3 is CASSGGRDSYYGYTF. CDR3 nucleotides: TGTGCCAGCAGCGGCGGGAGAGACAGCTACTATGGCTACACCTTC.

The genes are TRBV6-5 and TRBJ1-2; no firm D call. CDR1 and CDR2 (germline): MNHEY, SVGAGI. This CDR3 region has 13 residues. V was pared by 0 bases and J by 3 bases, with 5 bases between. CDR3: CASSYSPYYGYTF. CDR3 nucleotide sequence: TGTGCCAGCAGTTACTCACCTTACTATGGCTACACCTTC.

This clonotype was detected many times. J is TRBJ1-2 and V is TRBV5-6; 8 nucleotides align to TRBD1. The CDR3 runs 15 residues. The V gene's germline CDR1 is SGHDT and CDR2 YYEEEE. The V and J ends lost 3 bases and 8 bases, in that order; junction bases with no gene match: 12. CDR3 protein: CASSSGQVLRRGYTF. The CDR3 nucleotides read TGTGCCAGCAGCTCGGGACAGGTCCTTAGAAGAGGCTACACCTTC.

The chain has TRBV10-3 and TRBJ1-1, with D hard to call. CDR1 ENHRY and CDR2 SYGVKD come from the germline V gene. The V and J ends lost 10 bases and 6 bases respectively, with 21 bases between them. This CDR3 is 14 amino acids long. The CDR3 nucleotides read TGTGCCAGCACCCCTACGGGCAGGAATCCTGAAGCTTTCTTT. This translates into CASTPTGRNPEAFF.

This clonotype has more than one count but fewer than ten. The V and J genes are TRBV2 and TRBJ2-2, with D perhaps TRBD1 (6 bases). With 8 bases removed from V and 6 bases from J, the gap between germline ends came to 13 bases. Germline V gives CDR1 SNHLY, CDR2 FYNNEI. The CDR3 has 13 amino acids. The CDR3 loop is CASGLGAPGELFF. The DNA for the CDR3 is TGTGCCAGCGGGTTGGGGGCGCCCGGGGAGCTGTTTTTT. Full variable domain (outside the CDR3, taken from reference TRBV2 and TRBJ2-2): EPEVTQTPSHQVTQMGQEVILRCVPISNHLYFYWYRQILGQKVEFLVSFYNNEISEKSEIFDDQFSVERPDGSNFTLKIRSTKLEDSAMYFCASGLGAPGELFFGEGSRLTVL.

A remark on this clonotype: This sequence may be a read error, since a much larger clone differs from it by one base. This sequence joins TRBV12-3 or TRBV12-4 and TRBJ1-1; 8 nucleotides match TRBD1. Trimming cost V 1 base and J 4 bases; bases outside gene matches: 2. The CDR3 covers 14 residues. The CDR3 loop reads CASSLVQGATEAFF. The CDR3 nucleotides are TGTGCCAGCAGTTTAGTGCAGGGGGCCACTGAAGCTTTCTTT.